The rows below give T cell receptor beta chains drawn from one sample of a study of graft-versus-host responses after intestinal transplantation. The table came from immunoSEQ multiplex PCR; TCRdb's copy has only in-frame clones and leaves some out. The repertoire holds tens of thousands of clones, with roughly 80% as singletons. Sample: PBMCs, taken about 38 months after transplant. These receptors were taken from a human patient who received an intestinal transplant, so some T cells may come from the graft donor. The CDR3 runs from the conserved cysteine through the conserved F or W. A D gene is named only where the DNA matches it firmly. Clone size, where shown, is once, few, many, or a class for clones that have expanded.

V	D	J	size	DNA	CDR3
TRBV30	.	TRBJ1-6	.	TGTGCCTGGAGTCTATCGGGACACTATAATTCACCCCTCCACTTT	CAWSLSGHYNSPLHF
TRBV19	.	TRBJ1-4	few	TGTGCCAGCACTGGGGGGTCGACGAATGAAAAACTGTTTTTT	CASTGGSTNEKLFF
TRBV5-6	.	TRBJ1-2	.	TGTGCCAGCAGCTTGTGGGGGCAGTATAACTTC	CASSLWGQYNF
TRBV7-3	TRBD2	TRBJ2-7	.	TGTGCCAGCAGCTTAGAGGCGGGAGGCCCCTACGAGCAGTACTTC	CASSLEAGGPYEQYF
TRBV5-1	.	TRBJ2-7	.	TGCGCCAGCAGCTTGGACGCAAGGACGGGTAAGGGCTACGAGCAGTACTTC	CASSLDARTGKGYEQYF
TRBV7-2	.	TRBJ1-5	.	TGTGCCAGCAGCTTAGATAGGAGTTTCGGTCAGCCCCAGCATTTT	CASSLDRSFGQPQHF
TRBV13	.	TRBJ1-4	medium-sized	TGTGCCAGCAGCACCCGGGCTGAAAAACTGTTTTTT	CASSTRAEKLFF
TRBV30	.	TRBJ1-5	.	TGTGCCTGGGGGTCTGCTCATAGCAATCAGCCCCAGCATTTT	CAWGSAHSNQPQHF
TRBV28	.	TRBJ1-6	.	TGTGCCAGCCAAAGAAATAATTCACCCCTCCACTTT	CASQRNNSPLHF
TRBV7-8	TRBD2	TRBJ2-2	once	TGTGCCAGCAGCTTAGCGGTGGGAGGGCCCGGGGAGCTGTTTTTT	CASSLAVGGPGELFF
TRBV11-2	TRBD2	TRBJ2-2	.	TGTGCCAGCAGCTTAGAACTAGCGGGAGGGAACACCGGGGAGCTGTTTTTT	CASSLELAGGNTGELFF
TRBV6-5	.	TRBJ1-2	.	TGTGCCAGCAGTTACTCGGGACACTATGGCTACACCTTC	CASSYSGHYGYTF
TRBV5-1	.	TRBJ2-7	.	TGCGCCAGCAGCTGGGGCTCGGGCGCCTTCCCCTACTACGAGCAGTACTTC	CASSWGSGAFPYYEQYF
TRBV19	.	TRBJ1-2	.	TGTGCCAGTAGTATTCCCACCTACTATGACCGCCGGGATGGCTACACCTTC	CASSIPTYYDRRDGYTF
TRBV4-2	TRBD1	TRBJ2-7	.	TGTGCCAGCAGCCAAGAACTAGGTGGGACAGGAGGCGAGCAGTACTTC	CASSQELGGTGGEQYF
TRBV5-4	TRBD1	TRBJ2-7	.	TGTGCCAGCAGCCCGGGACAGAACTACGAGCAGTACTTC	CASSPGQNYEQYF
TRBV30	.	TRBJ1-4	.	TGTGCCTGGACTTCGGGGGCAACTAATGAAAAACTGTTTTTT	CAWTSGATNEKLFF
TRBV18	.	TRBJ1-1	.	TGTGCCAGCTCCCAGTTAGGCGGAGTTCCCTCTTTT	CASSQLGGVPSF
TRBV2	.	TRBJ2-5	.	TGTGCCAGCAATATACCCCCAGAGACCCAGTACTTC	CASNIPPETQYF
TRBV7-9	.	TRBJ1-2	once	TGTGCCAGCAGTGGGCGGTGGGGAGATGCAAACTATGGCTACACCTTC	CASSGRWGDANYGYTF
TRBV5-8	.	TRBJ2-7	.	TGTGCCAGCAGCTTGGTGGGTTACGAGCAGTACTTC	CASSLVGYEQYF
TRBV19	.	TRBJ2-3	.	TGTGCCAGTGCAGGGCCCGACACAGATACGCAGTATTTT	CASAGPDTDTQYF
TRBV30	TRBD1	TRBJ1-2	.	TGTGCCTGGAGCTCAGGGGGGCCAGGGGGCTACTATGGCTACACCTTC	CAWSSGGPGGYYGYTF
TRBV5-1	.	TRBJ2-3	once	TGCGCCAGCAGCTTGGGAAGGGCGGGAGATACGCAGTATTTT	CASSLGRAGDTQYF
TRBV7-3	.	TRBJ2-1	.	TGTGCCAGCAGCTTGGACAATTACAATGAGCAGTTCTTC	CASSLDNYNEQFF
TRBV19	TRBD2	TRBJ2-3	.	TGTGCCAGTAGTGTGACTAGCGGGACAGATACGCAGTATTTT	CASSVTSGTDTQYF
TRBV21-1	.	TRBJ2-7	.	TGTGCCAGCAGCAGAACCTACCCAGACAGAAGAGGATCCTACGAGCAGTACTTC	CASSRTYPDRRGSYEQYF
TRBV18	.	TRBJ2-7	.	TGTGCCAGCTCACCAATTTCACGGTACGAGCAGTACTTC	CASSPISRYEQYF
TRBV29-1	.	TRBJ2-3	.	TGCAGCGTGATACCTCAGGGGGATACGCAGTATTTT	CSVIPQGDTQYF
TRBV28	.	TRBJ2-2	.	TGTGCCAGCAGTTACGTAACAGGGACCGGGGAGCTGTTTTTT	CASSYVTGTGELFF
TRBV5-4	TRBD1	TRBJ2-5	.	TGTGCCAGCAGCTTTGGCCAGGGGGTGAAGGAGACCCAGTACTTC	CASSFGQGVKETQYF
TRBV5-1	.	TRBJ2-3	.	TGCGCCAGCAGCTTAGGGGGAGTCACAGATACGCAGTATTTT	CASSLGGVTDTQYF
TRBV4-2	.	TRBJ2-6	.	TGTGCCAGCAGCCAAGATCAGGGTGGGGCCAACGTCCTGACTTTC	CASSQDQGGANVLTF
TRBV10-3	TRBD1	TRBJ2-5	once	TGTGCCATCAGGGGACAGGGGGCGGGAGAGACCCAGTACTTC	CAIRGQGAGETQYF
TRBV6-5	.	TRBJ1-1	.	TGTGCCAGCAGCCCCAACCCGAACACTGAAGCTTTCTTT	CASSPNPNTEAFF
TRBV30	.	TRBJ2-7	.	TGTGCCTGGAAGGGGACCTACGAGCAGTACTTC	CAWKGTYEQYF
TRBV27	.	TRBJ2-7	few	TGTGCCAGCAGCTCCCCACCGGTAGCAGGGTCCTCTGGGGAGCAGTACTTC	CASSSPPVAGSSGEQYF
TRBV9	.	TRBJ1-6	.	TGTGCCAGCAGCGTAGCTGAGGCCACTTCACCCCTCCACTTT	CASSVAEATSPLHF
TRBV29-1	.	TRBJ2-2	.	TGCAGCGCCTACAACACCGGGGAGCTGTTTTTT	CSAYNTGELFF
TRBV2	.	TRBJ2-4	.	TGTGCCAGCAGTGCACAGGGCCTCCTAGCCAAAAACATTCAGTACTTC	CASSAQGLLAKNIQYF
TRBV27	.	TRBJ1-5	.	TGTGCCAGCCGGGGGGGTTATTATAGCAACCAGCCCCAGCATTTT	CASRGGYYSNQPQHF
TRBV6-1	.	TRBJ2-7	once	TGTGCCAGCAATCCCAGCTCCTACGAGCAGTACTTC	CASNPSSYEQYF
TRBV18	.	TRBJ2-1	.	TGTGCCAGCTCCCCCGGACAGGGAGGGATTTCCTACAATGAGCAGTTCTTC	CASSPGQGGISYNEQFF
TRBV27	.	TRBJ2-7	once	TGTGCCAGCAGTTTATTTTGGGGGGCAGACTCCTACGAGCAGTACTTC	CASSLFWGADSYEQYF
TRBV6-1	.	TRBJ1-6	.	TGTGCCAGCAGTGGGGACAACGAGAATTCACCCCTCCACTTT	CASSGDNENSPLHF
TRBV11-2	.	TRBJ1-6	.	TGTGCCAGCAGCATAAAGTACCGGGGTCCGAATTCACCCCTCCACTTT	CASSIKYRGPNSPLHF
TRBV9	TRBD1	TRBJ2-2	.	TGTGCCAGCAGCGATTCCCTCGCCGGGACAGAATCGAACACCGGGGAGCTGTTTTTT	CASSDSLAGTESNTGELFF
TRBV11-2	.	TRBJ2-7	.	TGTGCCAGCAGCTTAGGGATCCGGGGCTACGAGCAGTACTTC	CASSLGIRGYEQYF
TRBV7-2	TRBD2	TRBJ2-3	.	TGTGCCAGCAGCCTGATAGCGGGGGGATTCGGGACAGATACGCAGTATTTT	CASSLIAGGFGTDTQYF
TRBV18	.	TRBJ1-3	.	TGTGCCAGCTCACCACAGTCAAACTCTGGAAACACCATATATTTT	CASSPQSNSGNTIYF
TRBV2	.	TRBJ1-5	.	TGTGCCAGCAGTCCACAGGGTGGGAATCAGCCCCAGCATTTT	CASSPQGGNQPQHF
TRBV2	.	TRBJ1-5	.	TGTGCCAGCAGTGAACTCGAGGGGAATCAGCCCCAGCATTTT	CASSELEGNQPQHF
TRBV5-3	.	TRBJ2-7	once	TGTGCCAGCAGCGCCCAGGGCCTCGGTTACTACGAGCAGTACTTC	CASSAQGLGYYEQYF
TRBV7-2	.	TRBJ2-3	.	TGTGCCAGCAGCTGGAGTCCTAGCACAGATACGCAGTATTTT	CASSWSPSTDTQYF
TRBV5-1	TRBD1	TRBJ1-2	once	TGCGCCAGCAGCTTGGACAGGGGTAATGGCTACACCTTC	CASSLDRGNGYTF
TRBV10-3	.	TRBJ2-3	once	TGTGCCATCAGTGCGGTCACTTTCACAGATACGCAGTATTTT	CAISAVTFTDTQYF
TRBV7-9	.	TRBJ2-5	.	TGTGCCAGCAGCTTTCCGGTACCTCAAGAGACCCAGTACTTC	CASSFPVPQETQYF